This is a list of T cell receptor beta chains from one sample in a study of cytomegalovirus exposure and HLA in healthy donors. Clones were sequenced by immunoSEQ multiplex PCR, and TCRdb holds only the in-frame ones, with some missing. The sample has 160,000 or so clones, about four fifths seen once. Sequences were obtained from PBMCs. Receptors originate from a woman aged 45-60 years in good health and CMV-seronegative. Each CDR3 is given without its conserved first and last residue.

TRBV9	TRBJ1-3	ASSVGQGAKGNTIY
TRBV4-3	TRBJ1-4	ASSQGAGSGTREEKLF
TRBV30	TRBJ1-1	AWRQGAAEAF
TRBV6-1	TRBJ1-1	ASSGSGTGGGRIGAF
TRBV9	TRBJ2-7	ASSATGGRYEQY
TRBV11-3	TRBJ2-2	ASRTQEGTGELF
TRBV6-5	TRBJ1-2	ASSYGQGGYT
TRBV9	TRBJ2-1	ASSVEGQGFDEQF
TRBV18	TRBJ1-1	ASSPPGAVEAF
TRBV14	TRBJ2-7	ASSQGRAGKGEQY
TRBV2	TRBJ1-1	ASSSAQNTEAF
TRBV5-1	TRBJ1-5	ASSPSTGSHQPQH
TRBV2	TRBJ1-5	ASSDRRVNQPQH
TRBV6-1	TRBJ2-3	ASTSGAVDTQY
TRBV19	TRBJ1-5	ASRQGNQPQH
TRBV5-1	TRBJ2-1	ASSGTLAGEF